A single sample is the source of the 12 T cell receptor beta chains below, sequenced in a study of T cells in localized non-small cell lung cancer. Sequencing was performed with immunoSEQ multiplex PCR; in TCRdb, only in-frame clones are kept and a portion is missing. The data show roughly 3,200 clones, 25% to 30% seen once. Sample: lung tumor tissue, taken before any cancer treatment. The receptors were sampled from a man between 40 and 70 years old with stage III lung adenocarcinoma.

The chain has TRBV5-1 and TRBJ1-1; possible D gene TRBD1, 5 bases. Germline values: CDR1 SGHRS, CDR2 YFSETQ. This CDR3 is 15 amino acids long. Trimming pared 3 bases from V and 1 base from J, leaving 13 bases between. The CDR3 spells CASSSGDVWNTEAFF. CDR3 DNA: TGCGCCAGCAGCTCGGGGGATGTATGGAACACTGAAGCTTTCTTT.

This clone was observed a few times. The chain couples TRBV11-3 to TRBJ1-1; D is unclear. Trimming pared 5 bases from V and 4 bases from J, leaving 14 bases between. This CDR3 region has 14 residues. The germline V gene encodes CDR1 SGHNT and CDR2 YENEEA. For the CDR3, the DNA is TGTGCCAGCAGCGTTGACGGTCGGAGCACTGAAGCTTTCTTT. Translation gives CASSVDGRSTEAFF. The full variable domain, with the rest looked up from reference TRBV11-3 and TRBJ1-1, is EAGVVQSPRYKIIEKKQPVAFWCNPISGHNTLYWYLQNLGQGPELLIRYENEEAVDDSQLPKDRFSAERLKGVDSTLKIQPAELGDSAVYLCASSVDGRSTEAFFGQGTRLTVV.

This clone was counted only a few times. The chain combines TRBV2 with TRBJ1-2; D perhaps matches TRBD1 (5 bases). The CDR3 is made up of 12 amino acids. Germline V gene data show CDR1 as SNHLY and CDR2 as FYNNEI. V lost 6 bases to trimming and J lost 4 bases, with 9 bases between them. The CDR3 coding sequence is TGTGCCAGCAGGGCCGACAGCTATGGCTACACCTTC. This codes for CASRADSYGYTF.

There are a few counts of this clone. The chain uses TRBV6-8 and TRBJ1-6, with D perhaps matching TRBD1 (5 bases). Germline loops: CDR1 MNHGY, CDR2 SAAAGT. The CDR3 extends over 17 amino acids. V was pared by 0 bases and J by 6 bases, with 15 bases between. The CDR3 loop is CASSYSAGTGSNSPLHF. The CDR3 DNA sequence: TGTGCCAGCAGTTACTCAGCAGGGACTGGGAGTAATTCACCCCTCCACTTT.

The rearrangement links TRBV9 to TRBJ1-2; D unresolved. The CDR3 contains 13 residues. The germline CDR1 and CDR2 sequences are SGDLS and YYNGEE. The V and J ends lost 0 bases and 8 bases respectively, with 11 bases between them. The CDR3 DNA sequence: TGTGCCAGCAGCGTAGCTGGGGTAGGGGGCTACACCTTC. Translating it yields CASSVAGVGGYTF.

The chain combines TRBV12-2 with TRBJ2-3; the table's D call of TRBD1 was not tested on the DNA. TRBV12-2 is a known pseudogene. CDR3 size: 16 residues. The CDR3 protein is CASRFKGTPDRDTQYF. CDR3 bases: TGTGCAAGTCGCTTCAAGGGAACTCCCGACAGAGATACGCAGTATTTT.

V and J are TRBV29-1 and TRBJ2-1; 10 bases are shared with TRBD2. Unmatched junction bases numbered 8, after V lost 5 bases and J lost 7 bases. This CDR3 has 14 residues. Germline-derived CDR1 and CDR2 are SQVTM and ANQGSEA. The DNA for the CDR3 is TGCAGCGTTAGCCGGGCTAGCGGGAGTAATGAGCAGTTCTTC. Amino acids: CSVSRASGSNEQFF.

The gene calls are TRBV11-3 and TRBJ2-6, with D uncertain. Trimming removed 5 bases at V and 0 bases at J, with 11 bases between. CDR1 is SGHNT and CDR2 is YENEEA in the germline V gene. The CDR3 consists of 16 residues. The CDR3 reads CASSPRPNSGANVLTF. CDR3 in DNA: TGTGCCAGCAGCCCCCGCCCAAACTCTGGGGCCAACGTCCTGACTTTC.

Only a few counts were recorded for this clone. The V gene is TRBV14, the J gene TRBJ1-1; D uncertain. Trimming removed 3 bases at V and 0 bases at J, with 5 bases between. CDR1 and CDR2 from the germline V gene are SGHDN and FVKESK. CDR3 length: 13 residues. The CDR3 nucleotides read TGTGCCAGCAGCCAGGAAATGAACACTGAAGCTTTCTTT. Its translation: CASSQEMNTEAFF.

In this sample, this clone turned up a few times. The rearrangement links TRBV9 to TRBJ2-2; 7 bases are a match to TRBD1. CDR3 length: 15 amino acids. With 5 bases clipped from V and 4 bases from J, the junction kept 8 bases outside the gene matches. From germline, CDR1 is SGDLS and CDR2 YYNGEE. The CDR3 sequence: CASSTDRVSTGELFF. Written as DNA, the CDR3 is TGTGCCAGCAGTACCGACAGGGTCAGCACCGGGGAGCTGTTTTTT.

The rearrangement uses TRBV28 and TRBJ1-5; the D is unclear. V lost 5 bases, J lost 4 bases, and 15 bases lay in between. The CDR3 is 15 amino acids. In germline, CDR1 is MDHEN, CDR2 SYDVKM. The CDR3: CASSIEAGFNQPQHF. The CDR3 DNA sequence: TGTGCCAGCAGTATTGAGGCGGGTTTTAATCAGCCCCAGCATTTT.

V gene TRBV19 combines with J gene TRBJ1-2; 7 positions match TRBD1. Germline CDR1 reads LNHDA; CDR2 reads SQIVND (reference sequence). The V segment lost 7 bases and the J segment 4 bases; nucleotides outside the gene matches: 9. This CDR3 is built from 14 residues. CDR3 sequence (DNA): TGTGCCAGTAAAACGCAACAGGGGAGCTATGGCTACACCTTC. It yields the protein CASKTQQGSYGYTF.